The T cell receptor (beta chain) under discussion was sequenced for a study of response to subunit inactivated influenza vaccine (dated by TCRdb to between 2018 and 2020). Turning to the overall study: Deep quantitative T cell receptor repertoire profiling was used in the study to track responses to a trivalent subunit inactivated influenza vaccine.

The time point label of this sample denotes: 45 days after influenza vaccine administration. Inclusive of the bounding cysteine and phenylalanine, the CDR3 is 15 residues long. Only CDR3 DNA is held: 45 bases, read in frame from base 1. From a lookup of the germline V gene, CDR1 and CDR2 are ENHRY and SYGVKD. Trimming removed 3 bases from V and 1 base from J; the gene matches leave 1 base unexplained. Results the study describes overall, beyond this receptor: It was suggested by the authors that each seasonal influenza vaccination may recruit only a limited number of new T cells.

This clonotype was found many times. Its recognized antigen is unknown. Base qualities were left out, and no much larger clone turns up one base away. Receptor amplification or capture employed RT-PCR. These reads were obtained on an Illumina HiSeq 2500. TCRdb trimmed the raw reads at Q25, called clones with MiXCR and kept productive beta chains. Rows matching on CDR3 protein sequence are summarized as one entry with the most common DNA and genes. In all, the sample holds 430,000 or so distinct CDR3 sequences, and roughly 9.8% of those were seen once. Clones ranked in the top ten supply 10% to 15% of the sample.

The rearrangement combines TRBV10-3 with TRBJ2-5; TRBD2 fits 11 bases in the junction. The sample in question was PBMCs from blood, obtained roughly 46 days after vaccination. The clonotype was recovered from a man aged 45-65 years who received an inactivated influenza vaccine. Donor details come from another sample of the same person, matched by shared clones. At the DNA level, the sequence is TGTGCCATCAGTGATAGCGGGGGGGCCCAAGAGACCCAGTACTTC. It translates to CAISDSGGAQETQYF.